These 9 T cell receptor beta chains were all obtained from the same sample, sequenced in a study of blood T cell repertoires in COVID-19. The assay was immunoSEQ multiplex PCR, and TCRdb's table has in-frame clones only and misses some. The sample contains 150,000 to 250,000 clones, 90% to 95% of which appear only once. The specimen sequenced was peripheral blood. Every receptor here comes from a man younger than 45 with COVID-19, enrolled during active disease.

The chain joins TRBV24-1 to TRBJ2-7; possible D gene TRBD1, 6 bases. Trimming shortened V by 4 bases and J by 2 bases, and 20 bases separated the two germline ends. Germline V gene sequence: CDR1 KGHDR, CDR2 SFDVKD. The CDR3 runs 17 residues. The CDR3 loop is CATSENTGTPVPYEQYF. The CDR3 coding sequence is TGTGCCACCAGTGAGAATACCGGGACACCAGTTCCCTACGAGCAGTACTTC.

CDR3 sequence: CASSPGTGGFSNQPQHF. The CDR3 DNA is TGTGCCAGCTCACCCGGGACAGGGGGATTTAGCAATCAGCCCCAGCATTTT. The chain is built from TRBV18 and TRBJ1-5; TRBD1 agrees at 11 bases. From germline, CDR1 is KGHSH and CDR2 LQKENI. The J segment lost 0 bases and the V segment lost 3 bases, leaving 4 bases of the junction unmatched. The CDR3 covers 17 residues.

This clone was seen only once. The chain couples TRBV3-1 (or the pseudogene TRBV3-2) to TRBJ2-3; D perhaps matches TRBD1 (5 bases). The germline V and J ends were trimmed by 0 bases and 6 bases, with 10 bases remaining between them. Looked up from germline, CDR1 is LGHDT and CDR2 is YNNKEL (reference sequence). The CDR3 is made up of 14 amino acids. The CDR3 region has the DNA TGTGCCAGCAGCCAAGATTTGACAGCCGATACGCAGTATTTT. Its protein product is CASSQDLTADTQYF.

The chain employs TRBV6-1 and TRBJ1-6; D remains unclear. The CDR3 covers 12 residues. Trimming pared 1 base from V and 13 bases from J, leaving 8 bases between. Germline V lookup: CDR1 MNHNS, CDR2 SASEGT. The CDR3 is CASSEGPSPLHF. In DNA form, the CDR3 reads TGTGCCAGCAGTGAAGGTCCCTCTCCCCTCCACTTT.

This clone is a singleton in its sample. The rearrangement joins TRBV3-1 (or the pseudogene TRBV3-2) to TRBJ1-5; no definite D call. This CDR3 spans 14 amino acids. V was pared by 0 bases and J by 4 bases, with 7 bases between. Germline-derived CDR1 and CDR2 are LGHDT and YNNKEL (reference sequence). This chain's CDR3 is CASSQDAGNQPQHF. The DNA for the CDR3 is TGTGCCAGCAGCCAAGATGCCGGGAATCAGCCCCAGCATTTT.

J is TRBJ2-7 and V is TRBV6-5, with 7 bases matching TRBD1. CDR3 size: 13 residues. The germline gives CDR1 MNHEY, CDR2 SVGAGI. V dropped 8 bases and J dropped 7; count of bases not matched to a gene: 11. The CDR3 DNA is TGTGCCAGCGAGGGGGCAGGGGTAGGAGAGCAGTACTTC. Residues: CASEGAGVGEQYF.

The V and J genes are TRBV19 and TRBJ2-7; 7 nucleotides match TRBD2. Germline trimming cut 5 bases from V and 4 bases from J; bases unmatched to any gene: 11. The CDR3 sequence is 15 residues long. The germline CDR1 and CDR2 sequences are LNHDA and SQIVND (reference sequence). The CDR3 here is CASSSPGEGLYEQYF. The CDR3 DNA reads TGTGCCAGTAGTTCCCCGGGGGAGGGGCTTTACGAGCAGTACTTC.

The chain has TRBV5-1 and TRBJ1-2; a possible D gene is TRBD1 (5 bases). The CDR3 sequence is 15 residues long. Germline-derived CDR1 and CDR2 are SGHRS and YFSETQ. The V end lost 0 bases, the J end lost 6 bases, and 15 bases lay between the germline ends. The CDR3 protein is CASSLEGARTDGYTF. The CDR3 DNA reads as TGCGCCAGCAGCTTGGAAGGGGCGCGTACGGATGGCTACACCTTC.

The rearrangement links TRBV2 to TRBJ1-5; TRBD1 matches 11 bases. The V gene's germline CDR1 is SNHLY and CDR2 FYNNEI. The V and J ends lost 6 bases and 0 bases, in that order; junction bases with no gene match: 4. This CDR3 is 16 amino acids long. CDR3 loop: CASSGTGGYSNQPQHF. The CDR3 DNA reads TGTGCCAGCAGCGGGACAGGGGGTTATAGCAATCAGCCCCAGCATTTT.